The 20 T cell receptor beta chains given below trace back to one sample, sequenced in a study of regulatory T cells in long-lasting Graves disease. The authors built TCR beta libraries using iRepertoire HTBI primers and Arm-PCR of CDR3 regions. TCRdb used MiXCR to reprocess the multiplex PCR reads, holding one entry per CDR3 protein. The data show hundreds of thousands of distinct CDR3 sequences, 16% seen once. Time point specified: newly diagnosed GD, antithyroid drugs for less than 3 months. From RNA extracted from PBMCs, the TCR library was made. These same data were also listed under a study on T cells in Graves' hyperthyroidism and ophthalmopathy.

The sequenced sample was peripheral blood mononuclear cells (PBMCs), obtained at new diagnosis, from a patient treated with antithyroid drugs. The receptors derive from a woman between 25 and 40 years old with Graves disease.

V is TRBV11-2 and J is TRBJ2-1, with 8 bases lining up with TRBD2. With V trimmed by 2 bases and J by 7 bases, 10 bases remained unmatched. There are 16 residues in the CDR3. Germline-derived CDR1 and CDR2 are SGHAT and FQNNGV. CDR3 residues: CASSLLGVGTSNEQFF. As DNA, the CDR3 is TGTGCCAGCAGCTTACTGGGGGTTGGGACTAGTAATGAGCAGTTCTTC.

In its sample, this clonotype was seen a few times. This chain uses TRBV18 with TRBJ2-5; D is ambiguous. Germline CDR1 reads KGHSH; CDR2 reads LQKENI. Trimming left V 1 base short and J 2 bases short, with 5 bases between. The CDR3 length is 13 residues. The CDR3 bases are TGTGCCAGCTCACCACAGACACAAGAGACCCAGTACTTC. Protein product: CASSPQTQETQYF.

This clonotype was observed at least ten times. This chain links TRBV7-8 with TRBJ1-6; D is uncertain. Trimming took off 2 bases at V and 10 bases at J, with 6 bases between the two ends. There are 12 residues in the CDR3. Germline CDR1 SGHVS, CDR2 FQNEAQ. The CDR3 DNA reads as TGTGCCAGCAGCTTAATCGAATCACCCCTCCACTTT. Translation: CASSLIESPLHF.

This clonotype occurred many times. V usage is TRBV7-9 and J usage is TRBJ1-1; D is ambiguous. Germline V gene lookup returns CDR1 SEHNR and CDR2 FQNEAQ (reference sequence). Trimming stripped 2 bases from V and 3 bases from J, with 7 bases between. CDR3 length equals 13 residues. CDR3 protein: CASSLRMDTEAFF. Here the CDR3 DNA reads TGTGCCAGCAGCTTACGGATGGACACTGAAGCTTTCTTT.

This clonotype was found a few times. The gene calls are TRBV2 and TRBJ2-1; TRBD2 aligns across 7 bases. This CDR3 has 17 residues. Trimming at V came to 10 bases and at J to 4 bases, leaving 19 bases not matched to a gene. Per the germline V gene, CDR1 is SNHLY and CDR2 is FYNNEI. DNA of the CDR3: TGTGCCACCGACCTCGGAACGGCTGGCGGGGGTTACAATGAGCAGTTCTTC. Protein sequence: CATDLGTAGGGYNEQFF.

This clonotype has a count of ten or more. This chain links TRBV28 with TRBJ2-1, with a possible D match to TRBD1 (7 bases). CDR1 and CDR2 from the germline V gene are MDHEN and SYDVKM. V was pared by 6 bases and J by 6 bases, with 21 bases between. The CDR3 has 16 amino acids. This CDR3 is CASRRGGGTAGNEQFF. DNA of the CDR3: TGTGCCAGCAGGAGAGGGGGCGGGACGGCTGGCAATGAGCAGTTCTTC.

This CDR3 is CASSGSRDEKLFF. The CDR3 DNA reads TGTGCCAGCAGCGGCTCTAGGGACGAAAAACTGTTTTTT. This chain joins TRBV7-6 and TRBJ1-4; TRBD1 is a possible D gene (5 bases). The germline V gene has CDR1 SGHVS and CDR2 FNYEAQ. This CDR3 comprises 13 residues. Trimming pared 5 bases from V and 8 bases from J, leaving 12 bases between.

This clonotype was recorded a few times. This rearrangement joins TRBV7-9 to TRBJ2-1, with D unclear. Germline values: CDR1 SEHNR, CDR2 FQNEAQ (reference sequence). This CDR3 has 13 amino acids. The V end was cut by 1 base, the J end by 8 bases, with 9 bases between. The chain's CDR3 is CASSLGFTDEQFF. DNA for the CDR3: TGTGCCAGCAGCTTAGGCTTTACGGATGAGCAGTTCTTC.

This chain connects TRBV18 to TRBJ2-7; possible D gene TRBD2, 6 bases. V gave up 2 bases and J gave up 7 bases, with 12 bases separating them. This CDR3 contains 13 residues. The germline CDR1 and CDR2 sequences are KGHSH and LQKENI. DNA of the CDR3: TGTGCCAGCTCACCATTGGGGGGTGAGGAGCAGTACTTC. Translated, it gives CASSPLGGEEQYF.

Turning to this clonotype: A much larger clone lies a single base off, so this may be a read error. V gene TRBV18 combines with J gene TRBJ1-1; TRBD1 agrees at 7 bases. Germline CDR1 is KGHSH and CDR2 is LQKENI. The CDR3 extends over 15 amino acids. CDR3 bases: TGTGTCAGCTCACCACCCGGACAGGCGCACACTGAAGCTTTCTTT. Translated: CVSSPPGQAHTEAFF.

The chain couples TRBV28 to TRBJ1-1, with D uncertain. Germline lookup yields CDR1 MDHEN and CDR2 SYDVKM. Trimming shortened V by 4 bases and J by 11 bases, and 14 bases separated the two germline ends. The CDR3 runs 12 residues. CDR3 sequence reads: CASSWGRFFAFF. DNA of the CDR3: TGTGCCAGCAGTTGGGGTCGTTTCTTCGCTTTCTTT.

This sequence joins TRBV13 and TRBJ1-6; D not resolved. Germline loops: CDR1 PRHDT, CDR2 FYEKMQ (reference sequence). V shed 4 bases and J shed 7 bases, with 14 bases lying between them. The CDR3 consists of 15 residues. Here the CDR3 reads CASSSAPTANSPLHF. In nucleotides, the CDR3 is TGTGCCAGCAGCTCCGCCCCCACAGCAAATTCACCCCTCCACTTT.

This clonotype came up many times. The V gene is TRBV10-3, the J gene TRBJ2-5; 7 bases are shared with TRBD2. The CDR3 covers 15 residues. Germline V gene data show CDR1 as ENHRY and CDR2 as SYGVKD. V lost 0 bases, J lost 5 bases, and 6 bases stayed unmatched. CDR3 coding DNA: TGTGCCATCAGTGAGTCCGCGGGAGTGGATGAGACCCAGTACTTC. It yields the protein CAISESAGVDETQYF.

The chain employs TRBV4-1 and TRBJ2-3; D remains ambiguous. This CDR3 has 15 amino acids. V gave up 0 bases and J gave up 0 bases, with 7 bases separating them. The germline CDR1 and CDR2 sequences are MGHRA and YSYEKL. The CDR3 loop is CASSQEEDSTDTQYF. The DNA for the CDR3 is TGCGCCAGCAGCCAAGAAGAGGACAGCACAGATACGCAGTATTTT.

This clonotype was counted ten times or more. This chain links TRBV20-1 with TRBJ1-2; the match to TRBD1 covers 7 bases. In germline, CDR1 is DFQATT, CDR2 SNEGSKA (reference sequence). This CDR3 has 11 amino acids. With 4 bases clipped from V and 6 bases from J, the junction kept 2 bases outside the gene matches. The CDR3 coding sequence is TGCAGTGCTAAAGGGGGCGATGGCTACACCTTC. It yields the protein CSAKGGDGYTF.

Many counts were recorded for this clonotype. The chain joins TRBV7-3 to TRBJ2-7, with 8 bases that match TRBD2. With V trimmed by 5 bases and J by 7 bases, 10 bases remained unmatched. Germline V CDR1 and CDR2: SGHTA, FQGTGA. The CDR3 has 14 amino acids. As DNA, the CDR3 is TGTGCCAGCAGCCCCGCGGGAGGATCAGTAGAGCAGTACTTC. Translated: CASSPAGGSVEQYF.

This clonotype was detected many times. The chain couples TRBV11-2 to TRBJ2-3; D ambiguous. Trimming stripped 1 base from V and 0 bases from J, with 11 bases between. Germline loops: CDR1 SGHAT, CDR2 FQNNGV. The CDR3 length is 16 residues. CDR3 DNA sequence: TGTGCCAGCAGCTTAGGCCGGGCCTCTAGCACAGATACGCAGTATTTT. Translated: CASSLGRASSTDTQYF.

This clonotype was counted at least ten times. This chain joins TRBV11-2 and TRBJ1-1, with unresolved D. V was shortened by 4 bases and J by 7 bases, with 10 bases between the two germline ends. Germline loops: CDR1 SGHAT, CDR2 FQNNGV. The CDR3 covers 12 residues. Here the CDR3 reads CASSSVQIEAFF. CDR3 in DNA: TGTGCCAGCAGCTCCGTCCAGATTGAAGCTTTCTTT.

This clonotype turned up a few times. The chain recombines TRBV30 with TRBJ2-3, with 10 nucleotides matching TRBD2. V was clipped by 4 bases and J by 8 bases; unmatched bases: 12. Looked up from germline, CDR1 is GTSNPN and CDR2 is SVGIG (reference sequence). This CDR3 is 15 amino acids long. CDR3 bases: TGTGCCTGGACCCGGGCTAGCGGGAGAGTCGCTACGCAGTATTTT. Amino acids: CAWTRASGRVATQYF.

This clonotype was found many times. The chain has TRBV7-2 and TRBJ2-1, with 7 bases that match TRBD1. CDR3 length: 17 residues. V lost 0 bases to trimming and J lost 3 bases; unmatched junction nucleotides: 8. CDR1 is SGHTA and CDR2 is FQGNSA in the germline V gene. The CDR3 loop is CASSLARGQFRYNEQFF. The CDR3 DNA sequence: TGTGCCAGCAGCTTAGCGAGGGGGCAGTTTCGCTACAATGAGCAGTTCTTC.